The clone carrying this T cell receptor beta chain was counted at least ten times. As yet, its antigen is unknown. 5'RACE with constant-segment primers built TCRalpha and TCRbeta cDNA libraries with UMIs. From the 5' RACE reads, TCRdb called clonotypes with MiXCR, one entry per CDR3 protein. Here the sample spans roughly 40,000 distinct CDR3 sequences, roughly 7.2% being singletons. These data come from a study of T-cell memory formation after mild COVID-19. On the study more broadly: Largely donor-specific TCR clusters were found. Study-wide findings and caveats: Some clones that responded turned up in pre-infection memory, which suggests that cross-reactive memory joined in. Day 15 to 85 contracting clones showed balanced CD4/CD8; day 15 to 37 expanders favored CD4+.

The V gene's germline CDR1 is SGHNT and CDR2 YYREEE (reference sequence). This CDR3 has 15 amino acids. The junction had 12 bases not matched to a gene; V was cut back by 4 bases and J by 7 bases. This TCR came from an adult who had mild COVID-19 (a few samples of this study predate the infection). Cell type and time point are not known. V and J are TRBV5-4 and TRBJ2-5, with TRBD2 identical over 8 bases. Sequencing was done on a sample of PBMCs or a T cell subset sorted from them (not recorded which). CDR3 DNA sequence: TGTGCCAGCAGCCCCTATTCGACTAGCGAGGGGACCCAGTACTTC. Amino acids: CASSPYSTSEGTQYF. Drawing the rest from reference TRBV5-4 and TRBJ2-5, the complete variable domain is ETGVTQSPTHLIKTRGQQVTLRCSSQSGHNTVSWYQQALGQGPQFIFQYYREEENGRGNFPPRFSGLQFPNYSSELNVNALELDDSALYLCASSPYSTSEGTQYFGPGTRLLVL.